This T cell receptor (beta chain) was obtained from a study of T cells after yellow fever vaccination. Study observations and caveats: Most primary-vaccination clones recurred post-booster (approximately 96% CD4, more than 85% CD8). Contaminating bulk clonotypes could be abundant in FACS-sorted repertoires. Though it reached lower strength, the secondary response hit its peak faster, day 5 versus 15.

Each CDR3 protein gets one entry after TCRdb re-called the 5' RACE reads with MiXCR. Found here are some 600,000 distinct CDR3 sequences, 9% to 15% of them singletons; the top ten hold about 15%. A remark on this clonotype: Its antigen is not identified.

The V and J ends lost 5 bases and 1 base respectively, with 5 bases between them. CDR1 and CDR2 (germline): MNHEY, SVGEGT. The CDR3 has 12 residues. The TCR comes from a young man who received the YFV17D yellow fever vaccine. The rearrangement joins TRBV6-2 or TRBV6-3 to TRBJ1-1; D unclear. Sequenced material: PBMCs, taken on the day of the yellow fever booster vaccination. The CDR3 region is CASSTENTEAFF. DNA for the CDR3: TGTGCCAGCAGTACAGAGAACACTGAAGCTTTCTTT.